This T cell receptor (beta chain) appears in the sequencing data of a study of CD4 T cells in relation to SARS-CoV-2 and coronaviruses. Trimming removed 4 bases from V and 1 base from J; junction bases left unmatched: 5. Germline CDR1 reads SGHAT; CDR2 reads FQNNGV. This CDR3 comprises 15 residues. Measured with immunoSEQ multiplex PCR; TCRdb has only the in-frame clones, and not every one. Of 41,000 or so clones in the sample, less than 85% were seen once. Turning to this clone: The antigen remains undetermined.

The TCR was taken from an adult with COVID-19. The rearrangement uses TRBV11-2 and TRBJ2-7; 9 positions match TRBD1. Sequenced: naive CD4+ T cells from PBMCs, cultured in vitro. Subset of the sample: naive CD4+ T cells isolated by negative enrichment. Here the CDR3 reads CASSSTGGASYEQYF. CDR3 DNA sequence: TGTGCCAGCAGCTCTACAGGGGGCGCTTCCTACGAGCAGTACTTC.